These T cell receptor beta chains were read from a single sample in a study of response to subunit inactivated influenza vaccine. TCRdb reanalysed the RT-PCR reads using MiXCR and keeps one entry per CDR3 protein. The repertoire holds 150,000 to 200,000 distinct CDR3 sequences, with about 12% as singletons. The same sample was also studied in work on T cells expressing NK-cell markers.

The starting material was CD8+ T cells sorted from PBMCs, obtained 11 to 12 days after vaccination. The receptors come from a middle-aged man who received an inactivated influenza vaccine. The CDR3 runs from the conserved cysteine through the conserved F or W. The D gene is left open where the match is weak. A row's size may be missing; if present it is once, few, many or a size class.

v_gene: TRBV19; d_gene: TRBD1; j_gene: TRBJ1-2; abundance: -; CDR3nt: TGTGCCAGTAGCAGCTGGACAGGGGTCTATGGCTACACCTTC; CDR3aa: CASSSWTGVYGYTF
v_gene: TRBV7-9; d_gene: -; j_gene: TRBJ1-2; abundance: -; CDR3nt: TGTGCCAGCAGCTTGTCAGTAGGAGAAGGTGTCGGGGGCTACACCTTC; CDR3aa: CASSLSVGEGVGGYTF
v_gene: TRBV7-9; d_gene: TRBD1; j_gene: TRBJ1-6; abundance: few; CDR3nt: TGTGCCAGCAGTATAGACAGGGTGAATTCACCCCTCCACTTT; CDR3aa: CASSIDRVNSPLHF
v_gene: TRBV19; d_gene: -; j_gene: TRBJ1-1; abundance: -; CDR3nt: TGTGCCAGCGGGACGGACAAAAGCAAGAACACTGAAGCTTTCTTT; CDR3aa: CASGTDKSKNTEAFF
v_gene: TRBV6-5; d_gene: TRBD1; j_gene: TRBJ1-1; abundance: -; CDR3nt: TGTGCCAGCAGTTGGAGACAGGGGAGCACTGAAGCTTTCTTT; CDR3aa: CASSWRQGSTEAFF
v_gene: TRBV27; d_gene: TRBD2; j_gene: TRBJ2-1; abundance: -; CDR3nt: TGTGCCAGCAGTTTAACGGCGGGGGGCTACAATGAGCAGTTCTTC; CDR3aa: CASSLTAGGYNEQFF
v_gene: TRBV12-3/TRBV12-4; d_gene: -; j_gene: TRBJ1-1; abundance: -; CDR3nt: TGTGCCAGCAGTTTAGGTCAGGGGTTTGAAGCTTTCTTT; CDR3aa: CASSLGQGFEAFF
v_gene: TRBV6-2/TRBV6-3; d_gene: TRBD2; j_gene: TRBJ2-1; abundance: many; CDR3nt: TGTGCCAGCAGTTACTCGAAGTTTGGTAGCGGGAGTCATGAGCAGTTCTTC; CDR3aa: CASSYSKFGSGSHEQFF
v_gene: TRBV9; d_gene: -; j_gene: TRBJ2-2; abundance: many; CDR3nt: TGTGCCAGCAGCGTAGTAGCCGGGGAGCTGTTTTTT; CDR3aa: CASSVVAGELFF
v_gene: TRBV29-1; d_gene: -; j_gene: TRBJ1-2; abundance: many; CDR3nt: TGCAGCGTGGGGGTCTTAGGGGAAGGGCGCTATGGCTACACCTTC; CDR3aa: CSVGVLGEGRYGYTF
v_gene: TRBV28; d_gene: TRBD1; j_gene: TRBJ2-7; abundance: many; CDR3nt: TGTGCCAGCAGTCGAATGGGCGTATGGCCAGGGGGCAAGGATGCCTACGAGCAGTACTTC; CDR3aa: CASSRMGVWPGGKDAYEQYF
v_gene: TRBV2; d_gene: TRBD1; j_gene: TRBJ2-1; abundance: -; CDR3nt: TGTGCCAGCAGTCTCGCAGGGGGTAAGGACAATGAGCAGTTCTTC; CDR3aa: CASSLAGGKDNEQFF
v_gene: TRBV6-2/TRBV6-3; d_gene: TRBD2; j_gene: TRBJ2-1; abundance: few; CDR3nt: TGTGCCATTTCCCCTGGGACTAGCGGATTTAATGAGCAGTTCTTC; CDR3aa: CAISPGTSGFNEQFF
v_gene: TRBV6-2/TRBV6-3; d_gene: -; j_gene: TRBJ2-7; abundance: -; CDR3nt: TGTGCCAGCAGTTACGCGGGTAGCTCCTACGAGCAGTACTTC; CDR3aa: CASSYAGSSYEQYF
v_gene: TRBV6-2/TRBV6-3; d_gene: TRBD2; j_gene: TRBJ2-7; abundance: -; CDR3nt: TGTGCCAGCAGCGGACTAGCGGGGCCTTCAGGGACCTACGAGCAGTACTTC; CDR3aa: CASSGLAGPSGTYEQYF
v_gene: TRBV5-4; d_gene: -; j_gene: TRBJ1-2; abundance: -; CDR3nt: TGTGCCAGCAGCTTGGTAGACTTGGCGTTTGGAGATAAGAACTATGGCTACACCTTC; CDR3aa: CASSLVDLAFGDKNYGYTF
v_gene: TRBV11-2; d_gene: TRBD2; j_gene: TRBJ2-1; abundance: many; CDR3nt: TGTGCCAGCAGCTTAAATCCGGGACTAGCGGGAGTCTACAATGAGCAGTTCTTC; CDR3aa: CASSLNPGLAGVYNEQFF
v_gene: TRBV5-1; d_gene: -; j_gene: TRBJ2-1; abundance: -; CDR3nt: TGCGCCAGCAGCTTGGCCCAGGCTGGTCGAGGGGCCGGCTACAATGAGCAGTTCTTC; CDR3aa: CASSLAQAGRGAGYNEQFF
v_gene: TRBV5-1; d_gene: TRBD1; j_gene: TRBJ2-4; abundance: few; CDR3nt: TGCGCCAGCAGCCCCCGGGACAGGGGGTTTGGGGCCAAAAACATTCAGTACTTC; CDR3aa: CASSPRDRGFGAKNIQYF
v_gene: TRBV28; d_gene: -; j_gene: TRBJ1-5; abundance: few; CDR3nt: TGTGCCAGCAGTTTGTCGTTTGGGGAAAGGCCCCAGCATTTT; CDR3aa: CASSLSFGERPQHF
v_gene: TRBV12-3/TRBV12-4; d_gene: TRBD2; j_gene: TRBJ2-1; abundance: many; CDR3nt: TGTGCCAGCAGTTTGGGACTAGCGAACTCCTACAATGAGCAGTTCTTC; CDR3aa: CASSLGLANSYNEQFF
v_gene: TRBV11-2; d_gene: TRBD1; j_gene: TRBJ2-7; abundance: -; CDR3nt: TGTGCCAGCAGCTGGGGGACAGGGGGGAACGAGCAGTACTTC; CDR3aa: CASSWGTGGNEQYF
v_gene: TRBV11-2; d_gene: -; j_gene: TRBJ2-7; abundance: -; CDR3nt: TGTGCCAGCAGCTCTCCCGGGGACAAAAACTCCTACGAGCAGTACTTC; CDR3aa: CASSSPGDKNSYEQYF
v_gene: TRBV29-1; d_gene: -; j_gene: TRBJ2-7; abundance: medium-sized; CDR3nt: TGCAGCGCTCGAGCTGCCTCCGCCTACGAGCAGTACTTC; CDR3aa: CSARAASAYEQYF
v_gene: TRBV4-1; d_gene: TRBD1; j_gene: TRBJ2-7; abundance: few; CDR3nt: TGCGCCAGCAGCCAGGACGGACAGGGGTACTACGAGCAGTACTTC; CDR3aa: CASSQDGQGYYEQYF
v_gene: TRBV7-9; d_gene: -; j_gene: TRBJ1-5; abundance: -; CDR3nt: TGTGCCAGCAGCCCAAGCAGTAGCAATCAGCCCCAGCATTTT; CDR3aa: CASSPSSSNQPQHF
v_gene: TRBV4-3; d_gene: TRBD1; j_gene: TRBJ2-7; abundance: -; CDR3nt: TGCGCCAGCAGCCAAGATCTAGAACAGGGGGTCTACGAGCAGTACTTC; CDR3aa: CASSQDLEQGVYEQYF
v_gene: TRBV23-1; d_gene: TRBD2; j_gene: TRBJ2-1; abundance: -; CDR3nt: TGCGCCAGTGCACGACTAGCGGGAGGGAAGAATGAGCAGTTCTTC; CDR3aa: CASARLAGGKNEQFF
v_gene: TRBV7-2; d_gene: -; j_gene: TRBJ1-2; abundance: few; CDR3nt: TGTGCCAGCAGCAAGGACAGCTATGGCTACACCTTC; CDR3aa: CASSKDSYGYTF
v_gene: TRBV7-9; d_gene: TRBD1; j_gene: TRBJ1-1; abundance: -; CDR3nt: TGTGCCAGCAGCTTAGCGTCGGACAGGGGGTTCGGCACTGAAGCTTTCTTT; CDR3aa: CASSLASDRGFGTEAFF
v_gene: TRBV27; d_gene: -; j_gene: TRBJ1-2; abundance: -; CDR3nt: TGTGCCAGCAGTACCGGTCCTAGGGGTGGCTACACCTTC; CDR3aa: CASSTGPRGGYTF
v_gene: TRBV7-8; d_gene: -; j_gene: TRBJ2-3; abundance: -; CDR3nt: TGTGTCAGCAGCTTAGTGGGTAACGCGGATACGCAGTATTTT; CDR3aa: CVSSLVGNADTQYF
v_gene: TRBV6-1; d_gene: TRBD1; j_gene: TRBJ1-5; abundance: -; CDR3nt: TGTGCCAGCAGTCAAGGACAGGGCGGACAGCCCCAGCATTTT; CDR3aa: CASSQGQGGQPQHF
v_gene: TRBV6-2/TRBV6-3; d_gene: -; j_gene: TRBJ2-1; abundance: many; CDR3nt: TGTGCCAGCAGTACCGCTTTCTGGGACGGGCAGTTCTTC; CDR3aa: CASSTAFWDGQFF
v_gene: TRBV5-1; d_gene: TRBD2; j_gene: TRBJ2-3; abundance: -; CDR3nt: TGCGCCAGCAGCACGACTAGCGGGGGCGCAGTGACCGATGCGCAGTATTTT; CDR3aa: CASSTTSGGAVTDAQYF
v_gene: TRBV15; d_gene: TRBD1; j_gene: TRBJ2-7; abundance: -; CDR3nt: TGTGCCACCAGCGCTCGACGGACAGGTACCTACGAGCAGTACTTC; CDR3aa: CATSARRTGTYEQYF
v_gene: TRBV7-8; d_gene: TRBD1; j_gene: TRBJ2-3; abundance: many; CDR3nt: TGTGCCAGCAGCCCCCATCGGGACAGGGGTGCCACAGATACGCAGTATTTT; CDR3aa: CASSPHRDRGATDTQYF